Shown below are 16 T cell receptor beta chains from a single sample sequenced in a study of blood T cell repertoires in COVID-19. This table comes from immunoSEQ multiplex PCR, and its TCRdb copy is limited to in-frame clones, with some not included. Here the sample spans approximately 230,000 clones, 65% to 90% being singletons. Sequenced input: PBMCs or T cells enriched from blood (not recorded which). All receptors derive from a man aged 35 to 55 who had recovered from COVID-19.

The rearrangement links TRBV19 to TRBJ1-4, with 9 bases identical to TRBD1. Germline V lookup: CDR1 LNHDA, CDR2 SQIVND (reference sequence). This CDR3 spans 12 amino acids. The trim removed 5 bases at V and 13 bases at J, leaving 5 bases unmatched. CDR3 sequence reads: CASSLGQGRLFF. The DNA for the CDR3 is TGTGCCAGTAGTCTCGGACAGGGGAGACTGTTTTTT.

The rearrangement uses TRBV28 and TRBJ2-1; 7 bases fit TRBD2. This CDR3 spans 15 amino acids. The J segment lost 5 bases and the V segment lost 2 bases, leaving 6 bases of the junction unmatched. Germline CDR1 reads MDHEN; CDR2 reads SYDVKM. The CDR3 protein is CASSLRAGVNNEQFF. The CDR3 DNA follows: TGTGCCAGCAGTTTAAGGGCGGGAGTGAACAATGAGCAGTTCTTC.

This clone has more than one count but fewer than ten. The V gene is TRBV7-6, the J gene TRBJ2-7, with D tentatively TRBD2 (6 bases). CDR3 size: 19 residues. Germline V CDR1 and CDR2: SGHVS, FNYEAQ. The ends were cut back, 3 bases at V and 0 bases at J, with 24 bases in the middle. CDR3 nucleotides: TGTGCCAGCAGCTTTGGCTTTGGAGAGACTAGTTCTAACTCCTACGAGCAGTACTTC. This encodes CASSFGFGETSSNSYEQYF.

This clone has just one count. The rearrangement links TRBV5-4 to TRBJ1-2; 7 bases are a match to TRBD1. Germline V CDR1 and CDR2: SGHNT, YYREEE (reference sequence). The trim removed 4 bases at V and 4 bases at J, leaving 10 bases unmatched. The CDR3 sequence is 15 residues long. The CDR3, as DNA: TGTGCCAGCAGCCCTGAAGGGGGCAGCTTCTATGGCTACACCTTC. It specifies CASSPEGGSFYGYTF. Drawing the rest from reference TRBV5-4 and TRBJ1-2, the complete variable domain is ETGVTQSPTHLIKTRGQQVTLRCSSQSGHNTVSWYQQALGQGPQFIFQYYREEENGRGNFPPRFSGLQFPNYSSELNVNALELDDSALYLCASSPEGGSFYGYTFGSGTRLTVV.

This clone was picked up a small number of times. This sequence joins TRBV19 and TRBJ1-1; 7 positions agree with TRBD1. The CDR3 covers 15 residues. With V trimmed by 6 bases and J by 1 base, 8 bases remained unmatched. Germline CDR1 LNHDA, CDR2 SQIVND (reference sequence). The CDR3, as DNA: TGTGCCAGTAGGTGGGGACAGCAGCGGAACACTGAAGCTTTCTTT. It encodes CASRWGQQRNTEAFF.

The chain employs TRBV19 and TRBJ2-7, with 12 bases identical to TRBD2. Germline V gene sequence: CDR1 LNHDA, CDR2 SQIVND (reference sequence). V trimming: 4 bases; J trimming: 0 bases; junction bases outside the gene matches: 4. CDR3 length: 16 amino acids. CDR3 coding DNA: TGTGCCAGTAGTAAGGGACTAGCGGGCACCTCCTACGAGCAGTACTTC. This translates into CASSKGLAGTSYEQYF. The whole variable domain, remainder taken from reference TRBV19 and TRBJ2-7, is DGGITQSPKYLFRKEGQNVTLSCEQNLNHDAMYWYRQDPGQGLRLIYYSQIVNDFQKGDIAEGYSVSREKKESFPLTVTSAQKNPTAFYLCASSKGLAGTSYEQYFGPGTRLTVT.

This chain links TRBV7-8 with TRBJ2-2; D is uncertain. The CDR3 totals 15 residues. Trimming stripped 1 base from V and 0 bases from J, with 6 bases between. Germline CDR1 is SGHVS and CDR2 is FQNEAQ. For the CDR3, the DNA is TGTGCCAGCAGCTTAGTTTCCGCGAACACCGGGGAGCTGTTTTTT. It codes for CASSLVSANTGELFF.

This clone appeared a single time. The chain is built from TRBV2 and TRBJ2-5; weak D call: TRBD1 (5 bases). Germline V gives CDR1 SNHLY, CDR2 FYNNEI. V shed 2 bases and J shed 4 bases, with 8 bases lying between them. CDR3 length equals 13 residues. The CDR3 protein is CASSEQGPETQYF. CDR3 DNA sequence: TGTGCCAGCAGTGAACAGGGCCCAGAGACCCAGTACTTC. The whole variable domain, filled in from reference TRBV2 and TRBJ2-5, reads EPEVTQTPSHQVTQMGQEVILRCVPISNHLYFYWYRQILGQKVEFLVSFYNNEISEKSEIFDDQFSVERPDGSNFTLKIRSTKLEDSAMYFCASSEQGPETQYFGPGTRLLVL.

V usage is TRBV6-5 and J usage is TRBJ1-2, with D maybe TRBD1 (5 bases). CDR1 and CDR2 (germline): MNHEY, SVGAGI. V was trimmed by 1 base and J by 7 bases, leaving 13 bases between them. There are 14 residues in the CDR3. The CDR3, as DNA: TGTGCCAGCAGTTACTGGGGGGGGACTGGTGGCTACACCTTC. Protein: CASSYWGGTGGYTF.

CDR3 DNA sequence: TGCAGTGCTAGTCGACAGGGGAACTATGGCTACACCTTC. Residues: CSASRQGNYGYTF. The genes are TRBV20-1 and TRBJ1-2, with 8 bases identical to TRBD1. Germline V gives CDR1 DFQATT, CDR2 SNEGSKA (reference sequence). J lost 2 bases, V lost 3 bases, and 2 bases had no gene match. There are 13 residues in the CDR3.

Points on this clone: This sample also contains other DNA sequences that code for the same CDR3. The chain combines TRBV7-9 with TRBJ2-5; TRBD1 matches at 9 bases. Trimming removed 1 base from V and 0 bases from J; junction bases left unmatched: 3. The CDR3 is made up of 16 amino acids. Germline V CDR1 and CDR2: SEHNR, FQNEAQ (reference sequence). The chain's CDR3 is CASSLGTGANQETQYF. The CDR3 DNA reads TGTGCCAGCAGCTTAGGGACAGGGGCGAACCAAGAGACCCAGTACTTC.

The chain carries TRBV7-2 and TRBJ1-3; 7 bases are shared with TRBD1. With V trimmed by 6 bases and J by 0 bases, 5 bases remained unmatched. Germline CDR1 and CDR2: SGHTA and FQGNSA. The CDR3 contains 15 residues. The CDR3 DNA is TGTGCCAGCAGTCTTAACAGGGGCTCTGGAAACACCATATATTTT. Its protein product is CASSLNRGSGNTIYF.

This chain connects TRBV28 to TRBJ2-1; 11 bases fit TRBD2. CDR1 and CDR2 from the germline V gene are MDHEN and SYDVKM. V shed 8 bases and J 5 bases; nucleotides not matched to a gene: 8. This CDR3 comprises 15 residues. The CDR3 nucleotides read TGTGCCAGCCGACCCCTAGCGGGAGGCGACAATGAGCAGTTCTTC. Translated: CASRPLAGGDNEQFF. Using reference TRBV28 and TRBJ2-1 for the parts outside the CDR3, the full variable domain is DVKVTQSSRYLVKRTGEKVFLECVQDMDHENMFWYRQDPGLGLRLIYFSYDVKMKEKGDIPEGYSVSREKKERFSLILESASTNQTSMYLCASRPLAGGDNEQFFGPGTRLTVL.

The V gene is TRBV5-1, the J gene TRBJ1-6; 8 nucleotides agree with TRBD1. This CDR3 has 15 amino acids. From germline, CDR1 is SGHRS and CDR2 YFSETQ. Trimming cost V 4 bases and J 6 bases; bases outside gene matches: 6. CDR3 coding DNA: TGCGCCAGCAGCACCGGACAGGGAGCTAATTCACCCCTCCACTTT. Encoded protein: CASSTGQGANSPLHF.

The rearrangement links TRBV7-8 to TRBJ2-7; the match to TRBD2 covers 13 bases. The CDR3 is 15 amino acids. CDR1 and CDR2 from the germline V gene are SGHVS and FQNEAQ. The ends lost 5 bases at V and 4 bases at J; junction bases unmatched: 5. Here the CDR3 DNA reads TGTGCCAGCAGCGCCCCGGGACTAGCGGGATACGAGCAGTACTTC. It specifies CASSAPGLAGYEQYF.

The rearrangement uses TRBV28 and TRBJ1-2; 11 nucleotides match TRBD1. Germline CDR1 and CDR2: MDHEN and SYDVKM. The CDR3 runs 15 residues. V gave up 10 bases and J gave up 4 bases; unmatched junction bases: 11. The CDR3 DNA reads TGTGCCACCCTGACTGGGACAGGGGGTTTCTATGGCTACACCTTC. Residues: CATLTGTGGFYGYTF.